This TCR beta chain was identified during a study of T-cell reconstitution after alpha-beta-depleted transplantation in children. General observations from the study: Some patients' high day-60 TCRbeta diversity was attributed to recipient cells surviving conditioning. T cells produced anew were the main source of T-cell counts and diversity one year after transplant. Reportedly, roughly two months post-transplant, alpha-beta T cells arose from several hundred expanded graft clones.

It was with unique molecular identifiers that the TCRbeta library was prepared. TCRdb re-derived calls from the PCR reads in MiXCR, one entry per CDR3 protein. The sample has about 490,000 distinct CDR3 sequences, 8% to 11% seen once. In its sample, this clonotype was seen many times. Its specificity is not known. Germline CDR1 is MNHEY and CDR2 is SMNVEV (reference sequence). This CDR3 comprises 15 residues. Trimming removed 7 bases at V and 0 bases at J, with 13 bases between. The V and J genes are TRBV27 and TRBJ2-1, with D perhaps TRBD2 (6 bases). The receptor comes from a child under 10 years old with inherited bone marrow failure, due to receive a stem cell transplant. Sample: PBMCs, taken before TCRalphabeta/CD19-depleted stem cell transplant. The CDR3 is CASKPWRDSYNEQFF. The CDR3 coding sequence is TGTGCCAGCAAACCTTGGCGGGACTCCTACAATGAGCAGTTCTTC.